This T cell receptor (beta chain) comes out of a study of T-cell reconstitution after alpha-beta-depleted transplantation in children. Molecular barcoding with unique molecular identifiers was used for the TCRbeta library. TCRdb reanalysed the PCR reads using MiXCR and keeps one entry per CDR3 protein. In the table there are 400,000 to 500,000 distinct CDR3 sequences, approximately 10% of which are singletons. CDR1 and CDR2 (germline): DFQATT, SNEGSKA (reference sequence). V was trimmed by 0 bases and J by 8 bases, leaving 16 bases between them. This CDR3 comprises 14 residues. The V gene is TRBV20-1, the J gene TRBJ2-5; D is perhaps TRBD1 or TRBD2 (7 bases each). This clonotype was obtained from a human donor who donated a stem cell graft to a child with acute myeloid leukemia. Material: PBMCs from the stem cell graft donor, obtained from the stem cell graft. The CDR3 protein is CSARDGRGRGTQYF. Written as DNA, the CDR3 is TGCAGTGCTAGAGATGGGAGGGGGCGGGGAACCCAGTACTTC.